This is a list of T cell receptor beta chains from one sample in a study of blood T cell repertoires in COVID-19. Data came from immunoSEQ multiplex PCR; TCRdb stores just in-frame clones and leaves some out. The sample contains some 170,000 clones, 80% to 90% of which appear only once. The sequenced material came from peripheral blood. These receptors were collected from a woman between 65 and 79 years old with COVID-19, enrolled during active disease. Both conserved end residues are part of each CDR3. Fields, in order: CDR3 DNA, CDR3 protein, J gene, V gene, clone size, D gene. D genes are given only for firm matches. Only part of the rows carry a size: once, few, many, or a class if the clone is expanded.

cdr3_nt: TGTGCCAGCAGTCTTAGCGTCCAACAGGGCGATGAGCAGTTCTTC
cdr3_aa: CASSLSVQQGDEQFF
j_call: TRBJ2-1
v_call: TRBV7-6
clone_size: NA
d_call: NA

cdr3_nt: TGTGCCAGCAGCTCTAGCGGGAGAACAGATACGCAGTATTTT
cdr3_aa: CASSSSGRTDTQYF
j_call: TRBJ2-3
v_call: TRBV7-9
clone_size: NA
d_call: TRBD2

cdr3_nt: TGCGCCAGCAGCTTGACCGGGATGAACACTGAAGCTTTCTTT
cdr3_aa: CASSLTGMNTEAFF
j_call: TRBJ1-1
v_call: TRBV5-1
clone_size: once
d_call: NA

cdr3_nt: TGTGCCAGCAGTGGGGGGGACCGGGGCGAGCAGTACTTC
cdr3_aa: CASSGGDRGEQYF
j_call: TRBJ2-7
v_call: TRBV27
clone_size: few
d_call: TRBD2

cdr3_nt: TGCAGTGCTGGGGCTGAGCCCCAGCATTTT
cdr3_aa: CSAGAEPQHF
j_call: TRBJ1-5
v_call: TRBV20-1
clone_size: few
d_call: NA

cdr3_nt: TGTGCCAGCTCCCAGGGGCGGGAGGTCTACAATGAGCAGTTCTTC
cdr3_aa: CASSQGREVYNEQFF
j_call: TRBJ2-1
v_call: TRBV18
clone_size: NA
d_call: TRBD2

cdr3_nt: TGCGCCAGCAGACACGACACAGGGATCGGGCAGCCCCAGCATTTT
cdr3_aa: CASRHDTGIGQPQHF
j_call: TRBJ1-5
v_call: TRBV4-1
clone_size: once
d_call: NA

cdr3_nt: TGCGCCAGCAGCCACCCCAGCGGATCTGGGGCCAACGTCCTGACTTTC
cdr3_aa: CASSHPSGSGANVLTF
j_call: TRBJ2-6
v_call: TRBV5-1
clone_size: NA
d_call: NA

cdr3_nt: TGTGCCAGCAGAGGACAGGGCCGATCCTACGAGCAGTACTTC
cdr3_aa: CASRGQGRSYEQYF
j_call: TRBJ2-7
v_call: TRBV27
clone_size: NA
d_call: TRBD1

cdr3_nt: TGCGCCAGCAGCTTGGAGGTCGGGTCCGACTACGAGCAGTACTTC
cdr3_aa: CASSLEVGSDYEQYF
j_call: TRBJ2-7
v_call: TRBV5-1
clone_size: NA
d_call: NA

cdr3_nt: TGCGCCAGCAGCCTGGACAGGGGGCCGCAGTTCTTC
cdr3_aa: CASSLDRGPQFF
j_call: TRBJ2-1
v_call: TRBV5-1
clone_size: NA
d_call: TRBD1

cdr3_nt: TGTGCCAGCAGCCCTCTGCGGGAGACCCAGTACTTC
cdr3_aa: CASSPLRETQYF
j_call: TRBJ2-5
v_call: TRBV7-8
clone_size: NA
d_call: NA

cdr3_nt: TGTGCCAGCAGCCAAGGGACTAGCGGCCAAGAGACCCAGTACTTC
cdr3_aa: CASSQGTSGQETQYF
j_call: TRBJ2-5
v_call: TRBV3-1/TRBV3-2
clone_size: NA
d_call: TRBD2

cdr3_nt: TGTGCCAGTAGTATGCGGCTAGCGGGAGAAGCCGAGCAGTACTTC
cdr3_aa: CASSMRLAGEAEQYF
j_call: TRBJ2-7
v_call: TRBV19
clone_size: NA
d_call: TRBD2

cdr3_nt: TGTGCCAGCAGTTACTCCAGGGTGGGGGGAGAGACCCAGTACTTC
cdr3_aa: CASSYSRVGGETQYF
j_call: TRBJ2-5
v_call: TRBV6-6
clone_size: NA
d_call: NA

cdr3_nt: TGTGCCAGCAGCACGGCCCAGGGAAACACCGGGGAGCTGTTTTTT
cdr3_aa: CASSTAQGNTGELFF
j_call: TRBJ2-2
v_call: TRBV7-2
clone_size: NA
d_call: NA

cdr3_nt: TGTGCCAGAAGCTTGAATACCGTCAGGCGGGGATCTCGAAACACCATATATTTT
cdr3_aa: CARSLNTVRRGSRNTIYF
j_call: TRBJ1-3
v_call: TRBV5-3
clone_size: NA
d_call: NA

cdr3_nt: TGTGCCAGCAGCCAAGCGGGGACAGGCTGGGAAGCTTTCTTT
cdr3_aa: CASSQAGTGWEAFF
j_call: TRBJ1-1
v_call: TRBV3-1/TRBV3-2
clone_size: NA
d_call: TRBD1

cdr3_nt: TGTGCCAGCTCACCCACAGGGGGCACTGAAGCTTTCTTT
cdr3_aa: CASSPTGGTEAFF
j_call: TRBJ1-1
v_call: TRBV18
clone_size: NA
d_call: TRBD1

cdr3_nt: TGTGCCATCAGGACACCTTCAAAGGAAAGCACTGAAGCTTTCTTT
cdr3_aa: CAIRTPSKESTEAFF
j_call: TRBJ1-1
v_call: TRBV10-3
clone_size: NA
d_call: NA

cdr3_nt: TGTGCCAGCAGTCCGGGACTAGCGATCGGACAAGATACGCAGTATTTT
cdr3_aa: CASSPGLAIGQDTQYF
j_call: TRBJ2-3
v_call: TRBV11-2
clone_size: NA
d_call: TRBD2

cdr3_nt: TGTGCCAGCAGTTTCGGGACAGGGAGAGGCTACGAGCAGTACTTC
cdr3_aa: CASSFGTGRGYEQYF
j_call: TRBJ2-7
v_call: TRBV28
clone_size: NA
d_call: TRBD1

cdr3_nt: TGTGCCAGCAGTAAGCCGGACAGGAGCTCCTATAATTCACCCCTCCACTTT
cdr3_aa: CASSKPDRSSYNSPLHF
j_call: TRBJ1-6
v_call: TRBV2
clone_size: NA
d_call: TRBD1

cdr3_nt: TGTGCCAGCAGCCTTGTCACTGAAGCTTTCTTT
cdr3_aa: CASSLVTEAFF
j_call: TRBJ1-1
v_call: TRBV5-8
clone_size: NA
d_call: NA

cdr3_nt: TGTGCCAGCAGTGTGCAGGGTCCCGGGGCCAACGTCCTGACTTTC
cdr3_aa: CASSVQGPGANVLTF
j_call: TRBJ2-6
v_call: TRBV2
clone_size: NA
d_call: NA

cdr3_nt: TGTGCCATCAAAGACAGGGATAATTCACCCCTCCACTTT
cdr3_aa: CAIKDRDNSPLHF
j_call: TRBJ1-6
v_call: TRBV10-3
clone_size: NA
d_call: TRBD1

cdr3_nt: TGTGCCAGCAGCACTGTCGAGGGGGTGCTAGCGGGTTCCCTCTCTGGGGCCAACGTCCTGACTTTC
cdr3_aa: CASSTVEGVLAGSLSGANVLTF
j_call: TRBJ2-6
v_call: TRBV21-1
clone_size: NA
d_call: NA